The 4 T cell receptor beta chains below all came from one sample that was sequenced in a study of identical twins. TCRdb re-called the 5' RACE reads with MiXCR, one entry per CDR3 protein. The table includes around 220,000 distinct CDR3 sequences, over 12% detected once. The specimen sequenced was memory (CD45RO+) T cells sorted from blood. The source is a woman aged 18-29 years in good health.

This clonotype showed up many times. CDR3 residues: CATSDSQGGNNQPQHF. In DNA form, the CDR3 reads TGTGCCACCAGTGATAGTCAGGGAGGGAACAATCAGCCCCAGCATTTT. V gene TRBV24-1 combines with J gene TRBJ1-5; possibly TRBD1 for D (5 bases). This CDR3 contains 16 residues. The V end lost 3 bases, the J end lost 3 bases, and 14 bases lay between the germline ends. Germline-derived CDR1 and CDR2 are KGHDR and SFDVKD.

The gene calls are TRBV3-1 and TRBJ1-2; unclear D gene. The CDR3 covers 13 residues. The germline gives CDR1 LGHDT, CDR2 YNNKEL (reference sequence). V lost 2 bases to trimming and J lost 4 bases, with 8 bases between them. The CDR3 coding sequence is TGTGCCAGCAGCCAATCCCGTCTCTATGGCTACACCTTC. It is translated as CASSQSRLYGYTF.

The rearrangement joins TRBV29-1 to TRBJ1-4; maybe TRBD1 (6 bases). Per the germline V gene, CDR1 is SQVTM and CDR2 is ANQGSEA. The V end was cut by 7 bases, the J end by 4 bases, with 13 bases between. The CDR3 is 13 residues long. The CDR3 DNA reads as TGCAGCGCTTTACAGGGCTATAATGAAAAACTGTTTTTT. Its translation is CSALQGYNEKLFF.

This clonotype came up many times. The CDR3 sequence: CASSLAGQTDTQYF. CDR3 DNA: TGTGCCAGCAGCTTGGCAGGACAGACAGATACGCAGTATTTT. The rearrangement uses TRBV5-6 and TRBJ2-3; D may be TRBD1 (6 bases). This CDR3 spans 14 amino acids. Trimming shortened V by 0 bases and J by 3 bases, and 8 bases separated the two germline ends. Germline loops: CDR1 SGHDT, CDR2 YYEEEE.